The present T cell receptor (beta chain) was sequenced within a study of T cell repertoires in cytomegalovirus infection. Turning to the study itself: Alongside well-studied HLA-B-restricted CMV epitopes, recently identified HLA-C-restricted CMV epitopes were also used. The public TCR beta signatures pointed to both CMV infection and matching HLA type. Study results and caveats: What dominated the ex vivo response were HLA-C-restricted CMV-specific TCR beta clonotypes. Of the TCR beta families, the public ones yielded a cumulative frequency that identified carriers of CMV plus the relevant HLA.

V was pared by 7 bases and J by 7 bases, with 11 bases between. The CDR3 has 12 amino acids. MiXCR, applied by TCRdb to the reads, yields one record per CDR3 protein. Of 310,000 or so distinct CDR3 sequences in the sample, around 25% were seen once. Note on this clonotype: Its antigen is undetermined.

The sequences come from cultured PBMCs, collected from culture after CMV antigen stimulation. This receptor was obtained from a human donor in good health (CMV status not recorded). Some clones in this sample may be carry-over from other donors' samples. The V and J genes are TRBV12-3 or TRBV12-4 and TRBJ1-5, with D unresolved. This chain's CDR3 is CASNIRGQPQHF. The CDR3 DNA reads TGTGCCAGCAACATCAGAGGGCAGCCCCAGCATTTT.